This is a list of T cell receptor beta chains from one sample in a study of OX40 agonist ivuxolimab in advanced cancers. Sequencing was performed with immunoSEQ multiplex PCR; in TCRdb, only in-frame clones are kept and a portion is missing. The sample holds around 75,000 clones, 70% to 90% seen once. The input for sequencing was CD4+ or CD8+ T cells sorted from blood, taken in a trial of the OX40 agonist ivuxolimab. These receptors all come from an adult with an advanced solid tumor such as melanoma, head and neck, liver or kidney cancer. CDR3s include the opening cysteine and the closing phenylalanine or tryptophan. D genes are given only for firm matches. Some rows have no size entry. The others give once, few or many, or a class for an expanded clone.

abundance	v_gene	j_gene	d_gene	CDR3nt	CDR3aa
NA	TRBV6-5	TRBJ1-4	NA	TGTGCCAGCAGTTACTCTCCGGGGACGAAACTGTTTTTT	CASSYSPGTKLFF
NA	TRBV5-1	TRBJ2-3	TRBD1	TGCGCCAGCTTCAAGTACGACAGGGAAGAAGATACGCAGTATTTT	CASFKYDREEDTQYF
NA	TRBV6-6	TRBJ2-7	TRBD2	TGTGCCAGCAGGGGGACTAGCGGTTACGAGCAGTACTTC	CASRGTSGYEQYF
NA	TRBV7-6	TRBJ1-3	TRBD1	TGTGCCAGCAGCCTCTTCCAGGGGGACTCTGGAAACACCATATATTTT	CASSLFQGDSGNTIYF
NA	TRBV10-1	TRBJ1-5	NA	TGCGCCAGCAGTGGGCCAGGGATTCAGCCCCAGCATTTT	CASSGPGIQPQHF
once	TRBV2	TRBJ2-7	TRBD2	TGTGCCAGTAACAGAGGGCTAGCGGGGTTCTACGAGCAGTACTTC	CASNRGLAGFYEQYF
NA	TRBV5-1	TRBJ1-2	NA	TGCGCCAGCAGCTTGGATGGAGGGGTGGGAGGCTACACCTTC	CASSLDGGVGGYTF
NA	TRBV7-9	TRBJ2-5	NA	TGTGCCAGCAGCTTAGCGGGCGGAGATGAAGGGACCCAGTACTTC	CASSLAGGDEGTQYF
NA	TRBV6-1	TRBJ2-3	TRBD1	TGTGCCAGCAGTGAATATACCCGCAGACAGGGGGCGGCAGATACGCAGTATTTT	CASSEYTRRQGAADTQYF
NA	TRBV19	TRBJ2-3	TRBD1	TGTGCCAGTAGTGGGCCGGGACAGGGGGACGCAGATACGCAGTATTTT	CASSGPGQGDADTQYF
NA	TRBV5-1	TRBJ2-7	NA	TGCGCCAGCAGCTCCCTTCCAGGGAACGAGCAGTACTTC	CASSSLPGNEQYF
NA	TRBV6-6	TRBJ2-5	NA	TGTGCCAGCAGTTACGGTACGGCAGAGACCCAGTACTTC	CASSYGTAETQYF
NA	TRBV13	TRBJ1-2	TRBD1	TGTGCCAGCAGCCCGCAGGGGGCCGGCTATGGCTACACCTTC	CASSPQGAGYGYTF
NA	TRBV19	TRBJ1-1	NA	TGTGCCAGTAGTAAGGCACAGGAACTGAACACTGAAGCTTTCTTT	CASSKAQELNTEAFF
NA	TRBV5-1	TRBJ1-2	NA	TGCGCCAGCAGCTTGGGAGGCACTAACTATGGCTACACCTTC	CASSLGGTNYGYTF